This TCR beta chain was sequenced for a study of T cell repertoires in cytomegalovirus infection. Study-wide context: The public TCR beta signatures pointed to both CMV infection and matching HLA type.

TCRdb re-analysed the reads in MiXCR, keeping a single row per CDR3 protein. This sample has some 280,000 distinct CDR3 sequences; 12% to 15% occur once, and the top ten carry about 8.7%. CDR1 is SGHNT, CDR2 YENEEA, per germline. The CDR3 has 11 residues. Trimming stripped 4 bases from V and 9 bases from J, with 7 bases between. This clonotype has a handful of counts. Its antigen is as yet unknown. The study's findings and limits: Summed frequency of shared TCR beta families picked out CMV carriers who also had the relevant HLA. In two of eight donors, the top clonotype was HLA-C-restricted CMV-specific.

The sample consisted of PBMCs. The chain links TRBV11-3 to TRBJ2-1; D is ambiguous. The sequence was obtained from a human donor in good health (CMV status not recorded). Some clones in this sample may be carry-over from other donors' samples. The CDR3 DNA is TGTGCCAGCAGCTCCGCGGCTGAGCAGTTCTTC. Translated, it gives CASSSAAEQFF.